The 14 T cell receptor beta chains reported below all come from one sample, sequenced in a study of blood T cells in healthy people across ages. A second PCR, run for about 7 to 11 cycles, used a sample-barcoded 5' primer plus a J-beta primer mix. Via MiXCR, TCRdb re-called the 5' RACE reads, giving one row per CDR3 protein. The sample shows about 1.6 million distinct CDR3 sequences, almost 35% of them seen only once. The source material was blood. These receptors were obtained from a woman aged 25 to 39 in good health.

V usage is TRBV30 and J usage is TRBJ2-4, with D possibly being TRBD2 (6 bases). Near its end, the DNA agrees better with TRBJ2-7, so the J call may be wrong. Germline V lookup: CDR1 GTSNPN, CDR2 SVGIG (reference sequence). This CDR3 comprises 14 residues. The CDR3 DNA follows: TGTGCCTGGAGAGGCGGAGGGGATGACTACGAGCAGTACTTC. As protein: CAWRGGGDDYEQYF.

This sequence joins TRBV3-1 and TRBJ2-3, with D tentatively TRBD1 or TRBD2 (5 bases each). Germline CDR1 LGHDT, CDR2 YNNKEL (reference sequence). This CDR3 has 14 amino acids. Deletions cut 1 base from V and 5 bases from J, with 10 bases between. In DNA, the CDR3 is TGTGCCAGCAGCCAAGGGGGGAGCGGAGATACGCAGTATTTT. It encodes CASSQGGSGDTQYF.

This clonotype turned up a few times. The rearrangement uses TRBV29-1 and TRBJ1-1, with a weak D call TRBD1 (5 bases). CDR3 length equals 13 residues. Trimming shortened V by 7 bases and J by 5 bases, and 17 bases separated the two germline ends. Germline V CDR1 and CDR2: SQVTM, ANQGSEA. In nucleotides, the CDR3 is TGCAGCGCTGGGTGGGACGGGGGGACTGAAGCTTTCTTT. Residues: CSAGWDGGTEAFF.

The CDR3 is CAWSVVGEQYF. DNA of the CDR3: TGTGCCTGGAGTGTGGTAGGCGAGCAGTACTTC. This sequence joins TRBV30 and TRBJ2-7; no clear D gene. Per germline, CDR1 GTSNPN and CDR2 SVGIG (reference sequence). The V gene lost 0 bases and the J gene lost 6 bases, with 6 bases spanning the gap. The CDR3 length is 11 residues.

This clonotype has only a few counts. This chain connects TRBV30 to TRBJ2-7, with TRBD2 as a possible D gene (5 bases). Deletions cut 0 bases from V and 1 base from J, with 10 bases between. This CDR3 is 14 amino acids long. Germline V gene sequence: CDR1 GTSNPN, CDR2 SVGIG (reference sequence). The CDR3 coding sequence is TGTGCCTGGAGTGTACGGGGTCGATCCTACGAGCAGTACTTC. This sequence encodes CAWSVRGRSYEQYF.

The J gene is TRBJ1-6, the V gene TRBV5-1; weak D call: TRBD1 (5 bases). Deletions cut 4 bases from V and 3 bases from J, with 11 bases between. CDR3 length: 15 residues. CDR1 is SGHRS, CDR2 YFSETQ, per germline. Written as DNA, the CDR3 is TGCGCCAGCAGCGCCTCGACAGACTATAATTCACCCCTCCACTTT. Translation gives CASSASTDYNSPLHF.

The V call is TRBV18, the J call TRBJ2-5, with D perhaps TRBD1 or TRBD2 (6 bases each). CDR1 and CDR2 from the germline V gene are KGHSH and LQKENI. The ends were cut back, 3 bases at V and 5 bases at J, with 19 bases in the middle. CDR3 size: 16 residues. In DNA, the CDR3 is TGTGCCAGCTCACCTGAAATGTCGGGGGCCGGGGAGACCCAGTACTTC. Its translation: CASSPEMSGAGETQYF.

With regard to this clonotype: Relative to the germline gene, one junction end is altered; a read error may explain this. The chain links TRBV6-6 to TRBJ2-5; D gene ambiguous. The germline V gene has CDR1 MNHNY and CDR2 SVGAGI (reference sequence). The CDR3 totals 13 residues. Written as DNA, the CDR3 is TGTGCTAGCAGTCTGGATGTAAAAGAGACCCAGTACTTC. It translates to CASSLDVKETQYF.

This clonotype has only a few counts. In DNA, the CDR3 is TGCGCCAGCAGGACAGAGCCTAACTATGGCTACACCTTC. It codes for CASRTEPNYGYTF. The chain links TRBV5-1 to TRBJ1-2; D perhaps matches TRBD1 (5 bases). The CDR3 spans 13 residues. Germline assignment: CDR1 SGHRS and CDR2 YFSETQ. V was clipped by 5 bases and J by 0 bases, with 8 bases between them.

This clonotype was detected a few times. The genes are TRBV20-1 and TRBJ2-7; TRBD2 is a possible D gene (5 bases). V was cut by 5 bases and J by 2 bases, with 13 bases left in between. This CDR3 spans 13 amino acids. The germline V gene encodes CDR1 DFQATT and CDR2 SNEGSKA (reference sequence). CDR3 sequence (DNA): TGCAGTGCTCCTCCCAAACTAGCCTACGAGCAGTACTTC. This translates into CSAPPKLAYEQYF.

The chain uses TRBV20-1 and TRBJ2-3, with a weak D call TRBD2 (5 bases). CDR3 size: 14 residues. V dropped 5 bases and J dropped 6 bases, with 18 bases sitting between them. Germline CDR1 DFQATT, CDR2 SNEGSKA (reference sequence). As DNA, the CDR3 is TGCAGTGCTCAAGGACGGGGAAAGTTGGATACGCAGTATTTT. Translated, it gives CSAQGRGKLDTQYF.

This chain joins TRBV4-2 and TRBJ1-1; TRBD1 matches 7 bases. V was pared by 1 base and J by 9 bases, with 14 bases of the junction left unmatched. The germline V gene has CDR1 LGHNA and CDR2 YNFKEQ. The CDR3 length is 16 residues. The CDR3 sequence: CASSQVRDSSDRKAFF. The CDR3 bases are TGTGCCAGCAGCCAAGTCAGGGACAGTTCAGACCGGAAAGCTTTCTTT.

Written as DNA, the CDR3 is TGCAGTGCTAGGGACGGAACCGGGGGCCTAGGGGCTTTCTTT. Translated, it gives CSARDGTGGLGAFF. V gene TRBV20-1 combines with J gene TRBJ1-1, with D possibly matching TRBD1 (6 bases). The germline V and J ends were trimmed by 3 bases and 11 bases, with 22 bases remaining between them. Per the germline V gene, CDR1 is DFQATT and CDR2 is SNEGSKA (reference sequence). This CDR3 is built from 14 residues.

Of note for this clonotype: This could be a read error, since a much larger clone is one nucleotide away. This chain joins TRBV21-1 and TRBJ1-1; TRBD1 is the table's D call, not checked against the DNA. TRBV21-1 is a documented pseudogene. The CDR3 has 18 residues. DNA of the CDR3: TGTGCCAGCAGCAAAAAAGGAGGGGACAACAGGCCGAACACTGAAGCTTTCTTT. Translated: CASSKKGGDNRPNTEAFF.